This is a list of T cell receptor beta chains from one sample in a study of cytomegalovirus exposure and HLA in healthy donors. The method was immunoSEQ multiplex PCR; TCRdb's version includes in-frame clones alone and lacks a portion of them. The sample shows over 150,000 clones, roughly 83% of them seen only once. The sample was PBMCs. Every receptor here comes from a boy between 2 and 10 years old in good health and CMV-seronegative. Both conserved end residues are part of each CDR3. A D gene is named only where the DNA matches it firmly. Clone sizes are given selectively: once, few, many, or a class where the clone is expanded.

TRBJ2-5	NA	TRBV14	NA	TGTGCCAGCAGCCAAGTACAGTTGATGGAGACCCAGTACTTC	CASSQVQLMETQYF
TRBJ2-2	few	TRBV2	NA	TGTGCCAGCGGGCTCAACACCGGGGAGCTGTTTTTT	CASGLNTGELFF
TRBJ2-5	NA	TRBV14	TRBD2	TGTGCCAGCAGCCAAGAATCTAGCGGGCAAGAGACCCAGTACTTC	CASSQESSGQETQYF
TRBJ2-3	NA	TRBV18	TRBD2	TGTGCCAGCTCACCAGCTAGCGGGAGACTCTCAGATACGCAGTATTTT	CASSPASGRLSDTQYF
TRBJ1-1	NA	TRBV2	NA	TGTGCCAGCAAATCCGGGTTTTTGAACACTGAAGCTTTCTTT	CASKSGFLNTEAFF
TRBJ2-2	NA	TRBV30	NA	TGTGCCTCGCAGGGGTTGTCTAACACCGGGGAGCTGTTTTTT	CASQGLSNTGELFF
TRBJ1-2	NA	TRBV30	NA	TGTGCCTGGAGCCCCCAACCTAAAGGCTACACCTTC	CAWSPQPKGYTF
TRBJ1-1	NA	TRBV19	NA	TGTGCCAGTTTACTTCTAAGTCGTAACACTGAAGCTTTCTTT	CASLLLSRNTEAFF
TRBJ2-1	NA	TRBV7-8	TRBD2	TGTGCCAGCAGCCCCAGCGGGAGCTCCTACAATGAGCAGTTCTTC	CASSPSGSSYNEQFF
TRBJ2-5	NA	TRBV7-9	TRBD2	TGTGCCAGCAGCTTAGGGCTAGCGGATGCGGAGACCCAGTACTTC	CASSLGLADAETQYF
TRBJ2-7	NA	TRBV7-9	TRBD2	TGTGCCAGCAGCCGGGGGGACGGAGCCTACGAGGAGCAGTACTTC	CASSRGDGAYEEQYF
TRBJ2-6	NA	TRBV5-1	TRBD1	TGCGCCAGCAGCCAGGACAGGGCGAGTGGGGCCAACGTCCTGACTTTC	CASSQDRASGANVLTF
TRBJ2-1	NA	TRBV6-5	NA	TGTGCCAGCAGCTTATTAGGGACTGGCTACAATGAGCAGTTCTTC	CASSLLGTGYNEQFF
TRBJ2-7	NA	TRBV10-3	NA	TGTGCCATCAGTGAGTCGAGCTACGAGCAGTACTTC	CAISESSYEQYF
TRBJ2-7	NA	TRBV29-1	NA	TGCAGCGTTGAGCTGGACACATCCTACGAGCAGTACTTC	CSVELDTSYEQYF
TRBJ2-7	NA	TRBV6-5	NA	TGTGCCAGCAGTTACCGGGACGGGAGATACTACGAGCAGTACTTC	CASSYRDGRYYEQYF
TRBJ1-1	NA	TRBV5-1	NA	TGCGCCAGCAGCGTAGCGACAGGGAACACTGAAGCTTTCTTT	CASSVATGNTEAFF
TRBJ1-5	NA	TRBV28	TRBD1	TGTGCCAGCAGTTTTAGGACAGGGGGCGGCCAGCCCCAGCATTTT	CASSFRTGGGQPQHF
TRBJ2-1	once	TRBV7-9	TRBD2	TGTGCCAGCAGCTTAACGCGGGAGGACAATGAGCAGTTCTTC	CASSLTREDNEQFF
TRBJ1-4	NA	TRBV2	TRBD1	TGTGCCAGCAGTGGACAGGGGGCGCAGGGTGAAAAACTGTTTTTT	CASSGQGAQGEKLFF
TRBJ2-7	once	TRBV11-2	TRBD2	TGTGCCAGCAGCGCCGGGACTAGCGGGTACGAGCAGTACTTC	CASSAGTSGYEQYF
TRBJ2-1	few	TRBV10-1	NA	TGCGCCAGCAGTGAGTCCAGGGTTGGTGAGCAGTTCTTC	CASSESRVGEQFF
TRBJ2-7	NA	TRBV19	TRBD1	TGTGCCAGCAGACAGGGGGCGATTTACGAGCAGTACTTC	CASRQGAIYEQYF
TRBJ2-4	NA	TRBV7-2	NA	TGTGCCAGCAGCTTAGGCGGAGGAGACATTCAGTACTTC	CASSLGGGDIQYF
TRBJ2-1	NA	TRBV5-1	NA	TGCGCCAGCAGCTGGGAGCCAGGGGCCCTCTCCTACAATGAGCAGTTCTTC	CASSWEPGALSYNEQFF
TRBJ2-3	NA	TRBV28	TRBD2	TGTGCCAGCAGACAAATCCGGACTAGCGGGAGGGCAAATGGCACAGATACGCAGTATTTT	CASRQIRTSGRANGTDTQYF
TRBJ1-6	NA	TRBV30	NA	TGTGCCTGGAGCGGGGACAACAATTCACCCCTCCACTTT	CAWSGDNNSPLHF
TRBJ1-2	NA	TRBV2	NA	TGTGCCAGCAGTGGACGGCAGGGTATGGCTATCTATGGCTACCCCTTC	CASSGRQGMAIYGYPF
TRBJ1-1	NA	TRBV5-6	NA	TGTGCCAGCAGCTGGGGGGGGGCCCAGGCCACTGAAGCTTTCTTT	CASSWGGAQATEAFF
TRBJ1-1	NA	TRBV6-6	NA	TGTGCCAGCAGTTACTCGATTGACACTGAGGCTTTCTTT	CASSYSIDTEAFF
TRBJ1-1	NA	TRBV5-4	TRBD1	TGTGCCAGCAGCACGCCGGGACAGGGGTCGGTGACTGAAGCTTTCTTT	CASSTPGQGSVTEAFF
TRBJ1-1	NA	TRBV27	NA	TGTGCCAGCAGTTTATGGGGGGGGGAGAGGAACACTGAAGCTTTCTTT	CASSLWGGERNTEAFF
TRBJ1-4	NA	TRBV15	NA	TGTGCCACCAGCAGAGTCAGGGATGGAGATGAAAAACTGTTTTTT	CATSRVRDGDEKLFF
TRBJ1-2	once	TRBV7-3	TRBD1	TGTGCCAGCAGCCCGATCCGGGACAGGGGGCGGGAGAAGGATGGCTACACCTTC	CASSPIRDRGREKDGYTF
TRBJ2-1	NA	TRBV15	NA	TGTGCCACCAAACAGGACACCATTTACAATGAGCAGTTCTTC	CATKQDTIYNEQFF
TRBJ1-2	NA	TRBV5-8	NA	TGTGCCAGCAGCCGCCCCCAGGAGGGCGACTATGGCTACACCTTC	CASSRPQEGDYGYTF
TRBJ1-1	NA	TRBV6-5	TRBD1	TGTGCCAGCAGTTACTCTGGACAGGGGGGTGGGACTGAAGCTTTCTTT	CASSYSGQGGGTEAFF
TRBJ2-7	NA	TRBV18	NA	TGTGCCAGCTCATCGATTCGGACAGCCTCCTACGAGCAGTACTTC	CASSSIRTASYEQYF
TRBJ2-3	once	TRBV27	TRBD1	TGTGCCAGCAATCCCGGGACAGGGGAGACAGATACGCAGTATTTT	CASNPGTGETDTQYF
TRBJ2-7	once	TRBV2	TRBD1	TGTGCCAGCAGTCCTTCCCCGGGACAGGGGGATTATCCAGACGAGCAGTACTTC	CASSPSPGQGDYPDEQYF
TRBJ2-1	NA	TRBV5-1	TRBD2	TGCGCCAGCAGCTTGGCCGGGACTAGCTCCTACAATGAGCAGTTCTTC	CASSLAGTSSYNEQFF
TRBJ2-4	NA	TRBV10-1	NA	TGCGCCAGCAGTGAAGAGGCTCGGCGAGGCATTCAGTACTTC	CASSEEARRGIQYF
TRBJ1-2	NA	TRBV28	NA	TGTGCCAGCAGTTTAACCGGCGGGGGGGATGGCTACACCTTC	CASSLTGGGDGYTF
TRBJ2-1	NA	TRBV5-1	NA	TGCGCCAGCAGCTTTCCGCAGGTCAGTTACAATGAGCAGTTCTTC	CASSFPQVSYNEQFF
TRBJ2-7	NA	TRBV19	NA	TGTGCCAGTAGTGCGGCGGGGACGAGCTCCTACGAGCAGTACTTC	CASSAAGTSSYEQYF
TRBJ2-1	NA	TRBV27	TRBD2	TGTGCCAGCAGACGGAGGGAGGGAGTGGGGATTGAGCAGTTCTTC	CASRRREGVGIEQFF
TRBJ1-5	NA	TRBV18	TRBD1	TGTGCCAGCTCATTACAGGGGGCGGGCAATCAGCCCCAGCATTTT	CASSLQGAGNQPQHF
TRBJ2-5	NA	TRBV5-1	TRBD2	TGCGCCAGCAGCCTTAGCGGGGCCAGGCAGGAGACCCAGTACTTC	CASSLSGARQETQYF
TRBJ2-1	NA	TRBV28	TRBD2	TGTGCCAGCAGCCCCACTAGCGGGGACTACAATGAGCAGTTCTTC	CASSPTSGDYNEQFF
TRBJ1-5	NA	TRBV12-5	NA	TGTGCTAGTGGTTTGGACACCAGGGGAAGCAATCAGCCCCAGCATTTT	CASGLDTRGSNQPQHF
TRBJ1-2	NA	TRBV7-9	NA	TGTGCCAGCAGCCAGGTTGGCCAGTTCGTTAGTGGCTACACCTTC	CASSQVGQFVSGYTF